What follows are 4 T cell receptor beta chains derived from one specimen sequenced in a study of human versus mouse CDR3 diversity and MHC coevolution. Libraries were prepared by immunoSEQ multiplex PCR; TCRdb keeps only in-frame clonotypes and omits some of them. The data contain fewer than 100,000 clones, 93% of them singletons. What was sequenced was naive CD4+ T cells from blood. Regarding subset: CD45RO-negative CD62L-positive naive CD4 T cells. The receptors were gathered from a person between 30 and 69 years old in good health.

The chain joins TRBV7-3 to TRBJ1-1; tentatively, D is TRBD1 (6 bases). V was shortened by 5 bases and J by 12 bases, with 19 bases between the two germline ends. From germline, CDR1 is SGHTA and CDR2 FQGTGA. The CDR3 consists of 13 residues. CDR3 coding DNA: TGTGCCAGCAGCCCCATTCCGGGACACTCACCTTTCTTT. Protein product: CASSPIPGHSPFF.

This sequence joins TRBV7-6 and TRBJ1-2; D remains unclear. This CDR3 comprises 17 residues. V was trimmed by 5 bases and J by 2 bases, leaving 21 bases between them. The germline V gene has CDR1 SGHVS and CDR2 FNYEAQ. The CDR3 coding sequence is TGTGCCAGCAGCCTGACGGGAGGGTGGGAATCAAACTATGGCTACACCTTC. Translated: CASSLTGGWESNYGYTF.

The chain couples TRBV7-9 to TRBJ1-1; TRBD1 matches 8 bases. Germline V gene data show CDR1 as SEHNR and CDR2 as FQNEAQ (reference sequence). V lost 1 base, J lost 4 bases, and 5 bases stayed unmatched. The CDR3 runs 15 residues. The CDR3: CASSLGTGSITEAFF. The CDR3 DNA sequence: TGTGCCAGCAGCTTAGGGACAGGGTCTATCACTGAAGCTTTCTTT.

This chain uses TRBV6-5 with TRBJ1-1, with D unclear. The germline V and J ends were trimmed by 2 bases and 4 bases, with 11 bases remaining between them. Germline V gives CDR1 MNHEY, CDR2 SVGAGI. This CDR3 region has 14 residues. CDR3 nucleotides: TGTGCCAGCAGTTACGGGTCGGGGAGCACTGAAGCTTTCTTT. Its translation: CASSYGSGSTEAFF.